This T cell receptor beta chain emerged from a study of T cells after yellow fever vaccination. Germline V gives CDR1 SGHRS, CDR2 YFSETQ. V shed 4 bases and J shed 1 base, with 18 bases lying between them. The CDR3 runs to 17 residues. Via MiXCR, TCRdb re-called the 5' RACE reads, giving one row per CDR3 protein. The profile shows about 370,000 distinct CDR3 sequences, approximately 10% of them singletons. The TCR originated in a man between 18 and 35 years old who received the YFV17D yellow fever vaccine. The rearrangement joins TRBV5-1 to TRBJ2-1; either TRBD1 or TRBD2 may supply D (5 bases each). The sample in question was PBMCs, obtained on the day of the first yellow fever vaccination. For the CDR3, the DNA is TGCGCCAGCAGCCAGGGTTTTGGTGGCGGGTCCTACAATGAGCAGTTCTTC. It codes for CASSQGFGGGSYNEQFF.